One TCR beta chain is described in this entry. Its antigen remains unknown. Germline CDR1 reads SGHRS; CDR2 reads YFSETQ. The CDR3 extends over 14 amino acids. V lost 4 bases, J lost 5 bases, and 8 bases stayed unmatched. This sample was taken from a study of T cell responses to AZD1222 COVID-19 vaccine. Regarding the study as a whole: Reportedly, nearly half the spike-specific TCRs target unmutated variant regions.

Profiling relied on immunoSEQ multiplex PCR, and the TCRdb table lists in-frame clones only, not all of them. The repertoire has over 150,000 clones, about 90% of them found once; the top ten carry around 2.6%. The chain carries TRBV5-1 and TRBJ2-7; 8 bases match TRBD1. The sample was peripheral blood, taken on day 0 of AZD1222 vaccination. The origin of this receptor is an adult in good health. The CDR3 bases are TGCGCCAGCAGCCCGAGACAGGGGCCCCACGAGCAGTACTTC. Amino acids: CASSPRQGPHEQYF. Full variable domain (remainder filled in from reference TRBV5-1 and TRBJ2-7): KAGVTQTPRYLIKTRGQQVTLSCSPISGHRSVSWYQQTPGQGLQFLFEYFSETQRNKGNFPGRFSGRQFSNSRSEMNVSTLELGDSALYLCASSPRQGPHEQYFGPGTRLTVT.